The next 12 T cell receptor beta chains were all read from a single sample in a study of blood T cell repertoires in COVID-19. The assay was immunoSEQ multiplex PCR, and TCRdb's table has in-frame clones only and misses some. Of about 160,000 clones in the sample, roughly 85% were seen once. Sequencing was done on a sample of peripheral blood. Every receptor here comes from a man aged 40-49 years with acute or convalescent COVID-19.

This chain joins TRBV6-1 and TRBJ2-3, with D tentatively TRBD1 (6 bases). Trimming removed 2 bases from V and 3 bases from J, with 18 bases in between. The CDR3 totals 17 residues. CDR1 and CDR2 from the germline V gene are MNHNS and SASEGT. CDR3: CASSESQGWGLTDTQYF. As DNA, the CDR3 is TGTGCCAGCAGTGAATCGCAGGGGTGGGGTTTGACAGATACGCAGTATTTT.

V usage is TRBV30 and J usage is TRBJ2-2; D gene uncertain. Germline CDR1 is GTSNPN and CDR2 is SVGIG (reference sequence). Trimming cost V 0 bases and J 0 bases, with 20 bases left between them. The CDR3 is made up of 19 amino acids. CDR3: CAWSVIRISRFANTGELFF. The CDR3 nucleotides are TGTGCCTGGAGTGTAATCCGCATCTCCCGGTTCGCGAACACCGGGGAGCTGTTTTTT.

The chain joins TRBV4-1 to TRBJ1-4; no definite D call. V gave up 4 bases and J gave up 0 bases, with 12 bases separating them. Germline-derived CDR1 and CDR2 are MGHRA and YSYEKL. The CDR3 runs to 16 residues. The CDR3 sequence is CASSLTTDSTNEKLFF. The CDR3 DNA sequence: TGCGCCAGCAGCCTTACTACGGACTCAACTAATGAAAAACTGTTTTTT.

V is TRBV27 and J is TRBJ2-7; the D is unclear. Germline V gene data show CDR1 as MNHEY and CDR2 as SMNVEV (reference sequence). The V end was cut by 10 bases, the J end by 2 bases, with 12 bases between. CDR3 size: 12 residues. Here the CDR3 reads CATASETYEQYF. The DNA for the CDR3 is TGTGCCACCGCGTCCGAGACCTACGAGCAGTACTTC.

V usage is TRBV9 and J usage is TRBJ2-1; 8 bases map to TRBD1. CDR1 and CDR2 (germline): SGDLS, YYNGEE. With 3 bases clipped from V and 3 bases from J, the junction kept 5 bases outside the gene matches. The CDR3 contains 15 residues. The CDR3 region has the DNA TGTGCCAGCAGCGCTCAGGGGGCCAACTACAATGAGCAGTTCTTC. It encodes CASSAQGANYNEQFF.

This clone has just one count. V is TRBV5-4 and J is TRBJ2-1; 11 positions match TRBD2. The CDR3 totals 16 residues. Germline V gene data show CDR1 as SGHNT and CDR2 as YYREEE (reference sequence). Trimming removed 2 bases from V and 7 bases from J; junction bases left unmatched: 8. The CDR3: CASSLMGLAERNEQFF. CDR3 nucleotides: TGTGCCAGCAGCTTAATGGGACTAGCGGAAAGGAATGAGCAGTTCTTC.

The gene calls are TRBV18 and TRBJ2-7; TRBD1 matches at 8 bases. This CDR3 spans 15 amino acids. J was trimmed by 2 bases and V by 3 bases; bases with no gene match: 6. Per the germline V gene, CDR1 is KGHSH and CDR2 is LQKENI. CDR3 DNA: TGTGCCAGCTCACCGCCAGGACAGGGAGCCTACGAGCAGTACTTC. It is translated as CASSPPGQGAYEQYF.

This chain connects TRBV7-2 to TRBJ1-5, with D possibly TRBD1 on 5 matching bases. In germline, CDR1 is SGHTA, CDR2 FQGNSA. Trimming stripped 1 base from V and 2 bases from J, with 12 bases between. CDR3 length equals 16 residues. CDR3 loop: CASSLGGTGGNQPQHF. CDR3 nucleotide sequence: TGTGCCAGCAGCTTAGGAGGGACTGGCGGCAATCAGCCCCAGCATTTT.

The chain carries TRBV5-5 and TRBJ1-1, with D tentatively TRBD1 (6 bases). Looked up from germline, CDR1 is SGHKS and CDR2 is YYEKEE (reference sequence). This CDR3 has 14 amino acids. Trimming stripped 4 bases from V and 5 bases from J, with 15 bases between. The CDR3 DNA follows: TGTGCCAGCAGCCAAGACAGGCCGGGGACTGAAGCTTTCTTT. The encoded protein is CASSQDRPGTEAFF.

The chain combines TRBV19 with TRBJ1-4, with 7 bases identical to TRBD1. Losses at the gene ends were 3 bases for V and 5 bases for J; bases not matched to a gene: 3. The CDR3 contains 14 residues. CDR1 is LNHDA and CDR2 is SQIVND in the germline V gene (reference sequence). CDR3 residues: CASSIGDRNEKLFF. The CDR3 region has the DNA TGTGCCAGTAGTATTGGGGACAGAAATGAAAAACTGTTTTTT.

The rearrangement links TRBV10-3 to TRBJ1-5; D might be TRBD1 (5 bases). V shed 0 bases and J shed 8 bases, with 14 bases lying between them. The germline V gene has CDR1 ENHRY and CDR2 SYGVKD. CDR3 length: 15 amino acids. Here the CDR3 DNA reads TGTGCCATCAGTGAGTCGGCAGGGCTAATGGAGCCCCAGCATTTT. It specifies CAISESAGLMEPQHF.

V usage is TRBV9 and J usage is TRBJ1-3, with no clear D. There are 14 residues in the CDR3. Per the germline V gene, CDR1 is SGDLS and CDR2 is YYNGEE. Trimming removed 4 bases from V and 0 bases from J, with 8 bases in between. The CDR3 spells CASSKAGSGNTIYF. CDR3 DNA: TGTGCCAGCAGCAAAGCGGGCTCTGGAAACACCATATATTTT. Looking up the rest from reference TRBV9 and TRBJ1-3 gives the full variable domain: DSGVTQTPKHLITATGQRVTLRCSPRSGDLSVYWYQQSLDQGLQFLIQYYNGEERAKGNILERFSAQQFPDLHSELNLSSLELGDSALYFCASSKAGSGNTIYFGEGSWLTVV.